Presented here are 9 T cell receptor beta chains from one specimen sequenced in a study of OX40 agonist ivuxolimab in advanced cancers. The method was immunoSEQ multiplex PCR; TCRdb's version includes in-frame clones alone and lacks a portion of them. The sample lists under 85,000 clones, around 93% occurring once. The material sequenced was CD4+ or CD8+ T cells sorted from blood, taken in a trial of the OX40 agonist ivuxolimab. The receptors shown here come from an adult with an advanced solid tumor such as melanoma, head and neck, liver or kidney cancer.

The V call is TRBV14, the J call TRBJ2-2; 8 positions agree with TRBD1. V lost 3 bases, J lost 8 bases, and 8 bases stayed unmatched. CDR1 SGHDN and CDR2 FVKESK come from the germline V gene. This CDR3 contains 15 residues. Here the CDR3 reads CASSQMDRAFGELFF. The CDR3 DNA sequence: TGTGCCAGCAGCCAGATGGACAGGGCTTTTGGGGAGCTGTTTTTT.

V and J are TRBV28 and TRBJ1-2, with 7 bases identical to TRBD1. After removal of 2 bases from V and 6 bases from J, the junction contained 3 bases not matched to a gene. Per germline, CDR1 MDHEN and CDR2 SYDVKM. The CDR3 is made up of 13 amino acids. The CDR3 nucleotides are TGTGCCAGCAGTTTAAACAGGGGTCATGGCTACACCTTC. This encodes CASSLNRGHGYTF.

The V and J genes are TRBV18 and TRBJ1-4; D gene uncertain. Germline V gene sequence: CDR1 KGHSH, CDR2 LQKENI. The CDR3 sequence is 13 residues long. V lost 2 bases to trimming and J lost 7 bases, with 8 bases between them. The CDR3 spells CASSPGMVEKLFF. As DNA, the CDR3 is TGTGCCAGCTCACCAGGGATGGTTGAAAAACTGTTTTTT.

This rearrangement joins TRBV7-9 to TRBJ1-2, with D possibly being TRBD1 (5 bases). The V gene lost 1 base and the J gene lost 2 bases, with 20 bases spanning the gap. Per germline, CDR1 SEHNR and CDR2 FQNEAQ (reference sequence). The CDR3 is 18 amino acids. CDR3 in DNA: TGTGCCAGCAGCTTAGGGTCAGGGAAGGGACGGATGAACTATGGCTACACCTTC. It translates to CASSLGSGKGRMNYGYTF.

The chain couples TRBV27 to TRBJ2-1, with D perhaps TRBD2 (6 bases). Deletions cut 6 bases from V and 3 bases from J, with 18 bases between. The CDR3 runs to 16 residues. Germline CDR1 reads MNHEY; CDR2 reads SMNVEV (reference sequence). The chain's CDR3 is CASRLIFAGNYNEQFF. CDR3 DNA: TGTGCCAGCAGACTCATTTTTGCGGGGAACTACAATGAGCAGTTCTTC.

V and J are TRBV4-2 and TRBJ2-1; 16 bases fit TRBD2. J gave up 8 bases and V 3 bases, and 7 bases lay outside the gene matches. Germline V lookup: CDR1 LGHNA, CDR2 YNFKEQ. The CDR3 runs to 17 residues. CDR3 sequence (DNA): TGTGCCAGCAGCCAGGCGGGACTAGCGGGAGGGGTCGATGAGCAGTTCTTC. It is translated as CASSQAGLAGGVDEQFF.

The J gene is TRBJ2-7, the V gene TRBV28; D is perhaps TRBD1 or TRBD2 (5 bases each). The CDR3 totals 13 residues. Germline CDR1 MDHEN, CDR2 SYDVKM. Trimming cost V 2 bases and J 3 bases, with 8 bases left between them. The CDR3 coding sequence is TGTGCCAGCAGTTTAGGGACGGTCTACGAGCAGTACTTC. It encodes CASSLGTVYEQYF.

The J gene is TRBJ2-7, the V gene TRBV18, with a tentative D call TRBD1 (7 bases). The CDR3 is made up of 17 amino acids. Deletions cut 0 bases from V and 0 bases from J, with 15 bases between. CDR1 and CDR2 from the germline V gene are KGHSH and LQKENI. The CDR3 is CASSPPGGQRSSYEQYF. The CDR3 DNA reads TGTGCCAGCTCACCACCGGGGGGACAGCGGAGCTCCTACGAGCAGTACTTC.

The chain is built from TRBV6-6 and TRBJ1-2; no clear D gene. Trimming stripped 6 bases from V and 2 bases from J, with 10 bases between. Per the germline V gene, CDR1 is MNHNY and CDR2 is SVGAGI (reference sequence). The CDR3 extends over 13 amino acids. The CDR3 spells CASSPPGNYGYTF. CDR3 nucleotides: TGTGCCAGCAGCCCGCCGGGGAACTATGGCTACACCTTC.